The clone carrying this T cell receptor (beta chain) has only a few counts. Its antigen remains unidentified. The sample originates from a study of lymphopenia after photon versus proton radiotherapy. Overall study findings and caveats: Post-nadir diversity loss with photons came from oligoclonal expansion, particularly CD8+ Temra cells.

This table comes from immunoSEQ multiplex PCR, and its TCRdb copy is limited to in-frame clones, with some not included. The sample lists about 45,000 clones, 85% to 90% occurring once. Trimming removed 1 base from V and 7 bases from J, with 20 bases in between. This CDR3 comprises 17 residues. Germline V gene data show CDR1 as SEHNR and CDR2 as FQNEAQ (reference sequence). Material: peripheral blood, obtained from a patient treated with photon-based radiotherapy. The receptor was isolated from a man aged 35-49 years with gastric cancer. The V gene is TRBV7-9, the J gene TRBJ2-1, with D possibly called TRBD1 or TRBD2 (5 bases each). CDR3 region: CASSLVPRDGARNEQFF. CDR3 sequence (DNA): TGTGCCAGCAGCTTAGTTCCCCGAGACGGGGCGCGGAATGAGCAGTTCTTC.